This is a list of T cell receptor beta chains from one sample in a study of T-cell memory formation after mild COVID-19. TCRdb re-derived calls from the 5' RACE reads in MiXCR, one entry per CDR3 protein. The repertoire holds 250,000 to 300,000 distinct CDR3 sequences, with about 16% as singletons. Sequenced sample: PBMCs or a T cell subset sorted from them (not recorded which). These receptors all stem from a man between 18 and 35 years old who had mild COVID-19 (a few samples of this study predate the infection). Cell type and time point are not known. The CDR3 runs from the conserved cysteine through the conserved F or W. Each record gives: clone size, D gene, V gene, J gene, CDR3 protein, CDR3 DNA. D genes are given only for firm matches. Size tells how often a clone was seen (once, few, many) or the class of an expanded clone, and some rows leave it out.

>few|-|TRBV30|TRBJ1-5
CAWSVASENQPQHF
TGTGCCTGGAGTGTAGCGTCGGAAAATCAGCCCCAGCATTTT
>-|TRBD2|TRBV20-1|TRBJ2-5
CSASRAGGEQETQYF
TGCAGTGCTAGCAGAGCGGGGGGCGAACAAGAGACCCAGTACTTC
>many|TRBD2|TRBV7-9|TRBJ2-3
CASSPLGRGTTDTQYF
TGTGCCAGCAGCCCCCTGGGGCGGGGGACCACAGATACGCAGTATTTT
>few|TRBD1|TRBV2|TRBJ2-3
CASSNYRGSDTQYF
TGTGCCAGCAGTAATTACAGGGGGTCTGATACGCAGTATTTT
>-|-|TRBV3-1|TRBJ2-3
CASIHGLRNTQYF
TGTGCCAGCATCCACGGACTTAGGAATACGCAGTATTTT
>-|TRBD1|TRBV28|TRBJ2-3
CASSLFPGGIVTDTQYF
TGTGCCAGCAGTTTATTTCCAGGGGGCATTGTAACAGATACGCAGTATTTT
>few|-|TRBV4-3|TRBJ1-1
CASSQDLWTVRAFF
TGCGCCAGCAGCCAAGATCTATGGACAGTTCGAGCTTTCTTT
>many|TRBD1|TRBV4-3|TRBJ1-2
CASSRTGGYGYTF
TGCGCCAGCAGCCGGACAGGGGGCTATGGCTACACCTTC
>-|TRBD2|TRBV5-1|TRBJ2-1
CASSPRLAEKNEQFF
TGCGCCAGCAGCCCCAGACTAGCGGAGAAGAATGAGCAGTTCTTC
>-|-|TRBV10-3|TRBJ1-2
CAISEPSHYGYTF
TGTGCCATCAGTGAACCCAGCCACTATGGCTACACCTTC
>-|TRBD1|TRBV11-2|TRBJ2-1
CASSLGTAANNEQFF
TGTGCCAGCAGCTTGGGGACAGCGGCAAACAATGAGCAGTTCTTC
>-|TRBD1|TRBV27|TRBJ2-7
CASSLTGASYEQYF
TGTGCCAGCAGTTTAACAGGGGCGAGCTACGAGCAGTACTTC
>-|-|TRBV7-3|TRBJ2-1
CASSASGTRNEQFF
TGTGCCAGCAGCGCCTCTGGTACGCGCAATGAGCAGTTCTTC
>few|TRBD1|TRBV30|TRBJ2-3
CAWSPYSGQGAEKAQYF
TGTGCCTGGAGTCCCTACTCCGGACAGGGGGCCGAAAAGGCGCAGTATTTT
>once|-|TRBV2|TRBJ1-4
CASSVAGLLFF
TGTGCCAGCAGTGTGGCAGGCCTTCTGTTTTTT
>many|-|TRBV5-1|TRBJ2-5
CASSPSQGLTFLQETQYF
TGCGCCAGCAGCCCCTCTCAGGGTCTGACGTTCCTACAAGAGACCCAGTACTTC
>-|TRBD1|TRBV28|TRBJ2-3
CASLGQGSRDTQYF
TGTGCCAGCCTCGGACAGGGGAGTAGAGATACGCAGTATTTT
>-|TRBD1|TRBV5-1|TRBJ2-6
CASSLGQGARFGANVLTF
TGCGCCAGCAGCTTGGGACAGGGGGCGAGGTTTGGGGCCAACGTCCTGACTTTC
>few|-|TRBV10-3|TRBJ2-2
CAISERQGIAGELFF
TGTGCCATCAGTGAGAGGCAGGGGATTGCCGGGGAGCTGTTTTTT